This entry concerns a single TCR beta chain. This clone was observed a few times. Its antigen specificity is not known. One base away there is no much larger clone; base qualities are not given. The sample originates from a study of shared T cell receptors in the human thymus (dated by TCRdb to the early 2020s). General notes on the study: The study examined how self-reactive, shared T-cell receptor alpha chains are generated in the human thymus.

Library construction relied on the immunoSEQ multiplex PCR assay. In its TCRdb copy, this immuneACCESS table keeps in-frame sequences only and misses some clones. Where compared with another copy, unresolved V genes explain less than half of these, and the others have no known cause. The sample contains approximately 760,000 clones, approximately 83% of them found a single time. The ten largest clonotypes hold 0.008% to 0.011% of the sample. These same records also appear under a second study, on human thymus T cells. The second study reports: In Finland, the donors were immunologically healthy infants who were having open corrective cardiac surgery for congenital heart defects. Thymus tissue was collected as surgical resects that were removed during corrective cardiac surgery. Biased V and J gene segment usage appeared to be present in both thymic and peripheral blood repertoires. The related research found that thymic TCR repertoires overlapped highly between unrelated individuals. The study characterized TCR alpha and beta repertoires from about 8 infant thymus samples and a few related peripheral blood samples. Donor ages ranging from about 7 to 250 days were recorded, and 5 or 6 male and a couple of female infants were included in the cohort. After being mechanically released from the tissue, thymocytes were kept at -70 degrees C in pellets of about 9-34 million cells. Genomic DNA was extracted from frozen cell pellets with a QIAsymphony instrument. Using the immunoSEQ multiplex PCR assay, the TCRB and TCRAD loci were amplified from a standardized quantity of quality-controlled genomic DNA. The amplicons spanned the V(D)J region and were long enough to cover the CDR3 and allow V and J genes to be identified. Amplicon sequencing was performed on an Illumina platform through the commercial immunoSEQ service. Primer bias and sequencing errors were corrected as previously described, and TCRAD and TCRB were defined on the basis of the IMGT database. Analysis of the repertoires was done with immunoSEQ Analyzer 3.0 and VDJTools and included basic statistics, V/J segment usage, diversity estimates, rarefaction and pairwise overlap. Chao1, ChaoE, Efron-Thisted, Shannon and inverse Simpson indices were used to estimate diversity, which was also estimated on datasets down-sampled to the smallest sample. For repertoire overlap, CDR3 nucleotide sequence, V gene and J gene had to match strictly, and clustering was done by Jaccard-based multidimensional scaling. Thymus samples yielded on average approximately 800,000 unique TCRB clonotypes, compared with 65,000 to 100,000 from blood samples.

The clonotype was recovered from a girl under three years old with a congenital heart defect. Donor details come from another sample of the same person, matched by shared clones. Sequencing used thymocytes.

The nucleotide sequence is TGTGCCAGCAGTGACCGCTCGGGACAGGGGGCTAGCAATCAGCCCCAGCATTTT. Translated, this gives CASSDRSGQGASNQPQHF. The V and J segments used are TRBV6-1 and TRBJ1-5, and 12 junction bases match TRBD1. Its CDR3 holds 18 amino acids, cysteine through phenylalanine. Only the CDR3 DNA stays, 54 bases, in frame from base 1. CDR1 and CDR2 are drawn from the germline V gene: MNHNS, SASEGT. Unmatched junction bases come to 6, with V trimmed by 3 bases and J by 0 bases.